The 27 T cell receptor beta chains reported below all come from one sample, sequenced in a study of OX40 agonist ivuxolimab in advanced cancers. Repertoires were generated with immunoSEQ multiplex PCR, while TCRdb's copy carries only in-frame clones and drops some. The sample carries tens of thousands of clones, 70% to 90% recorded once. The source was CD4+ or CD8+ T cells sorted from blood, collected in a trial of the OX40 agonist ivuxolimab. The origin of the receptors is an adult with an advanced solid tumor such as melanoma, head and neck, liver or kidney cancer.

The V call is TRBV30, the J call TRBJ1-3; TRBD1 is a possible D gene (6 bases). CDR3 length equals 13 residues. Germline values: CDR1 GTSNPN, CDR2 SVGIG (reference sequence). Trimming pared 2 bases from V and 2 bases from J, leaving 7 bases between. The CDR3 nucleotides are TGTGCCTGGAGTTCAGGGGCTGGAAACACCATATATTTT. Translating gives CAWSSGAGNTIYF.

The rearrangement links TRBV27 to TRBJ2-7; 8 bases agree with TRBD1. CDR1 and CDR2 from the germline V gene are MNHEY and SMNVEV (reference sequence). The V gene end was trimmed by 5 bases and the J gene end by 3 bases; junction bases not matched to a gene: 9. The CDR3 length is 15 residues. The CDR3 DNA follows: TGTGCCAGCAGTCCCTCCGGGACAGGCAACTACGAGCAGTACTTC. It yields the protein CASSPSGTGNYEQYF.

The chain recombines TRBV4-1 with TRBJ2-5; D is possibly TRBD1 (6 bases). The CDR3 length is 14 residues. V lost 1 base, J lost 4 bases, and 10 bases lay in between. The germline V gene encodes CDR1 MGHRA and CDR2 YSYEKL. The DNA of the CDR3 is TGCGCCAGCAGCCAAGGAACAGGGCTAGAGACCCAGTACTTC. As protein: CASSQGTGLETQYF.

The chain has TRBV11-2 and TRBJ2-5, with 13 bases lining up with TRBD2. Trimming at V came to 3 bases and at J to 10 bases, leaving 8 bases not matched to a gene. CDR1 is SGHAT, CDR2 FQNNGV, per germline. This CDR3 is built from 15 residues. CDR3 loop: CASSLVRLAGGGQYF. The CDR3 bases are TGTGCCAGCAGCTTGGTGCGACTAGCGGGAGGCGGCCAGTACTTC. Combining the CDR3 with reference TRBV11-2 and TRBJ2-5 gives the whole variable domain EAGVAQSPRYKIIEKRQSVAFWCNPISGHATLYWYQQILGQGPKLLIQFQNNGVVDDSQLPKDRFSAERLKGVDSTLKIQPAKLEDSAVYLCASSLVRLAGGGQYFGPGTRLLVL.

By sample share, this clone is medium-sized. CDR3 in amino acids: CASSPDAGYEQYF. Here the CDR3 DNA reads TGCGCCAGCAGCCCCGACGCGGGCTACGAGCAGTACTTC. V is TRBV5-1 and J is TRBJ2-7; D perhaps matches TRBD2 (5 bases). The CDR3 sequence is 13 residues long. Germline CDR1 SGHRS, CDR2 YFSETQ. V was cut by 4 bases and J by 3 bases, with 11 bases left in between.

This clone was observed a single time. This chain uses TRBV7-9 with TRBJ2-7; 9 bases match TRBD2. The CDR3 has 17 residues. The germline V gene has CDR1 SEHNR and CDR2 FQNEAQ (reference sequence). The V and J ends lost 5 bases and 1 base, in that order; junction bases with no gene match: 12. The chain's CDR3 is CASSPPVGGRASYEQYF. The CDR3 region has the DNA TGTGCCAGCAGCCCCCCCGTGGGCGGGAGGGCTTCCTACGAGCAGTACTTC.

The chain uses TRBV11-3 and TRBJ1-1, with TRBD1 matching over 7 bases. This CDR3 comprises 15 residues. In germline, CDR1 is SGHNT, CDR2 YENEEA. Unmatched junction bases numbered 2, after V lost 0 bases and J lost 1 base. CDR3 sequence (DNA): TGTGCCAGCAGCTTAGAAGGGACAGCGAACACTGAAGCTTTCTTT. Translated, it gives CASSLEGTANTEAFF.

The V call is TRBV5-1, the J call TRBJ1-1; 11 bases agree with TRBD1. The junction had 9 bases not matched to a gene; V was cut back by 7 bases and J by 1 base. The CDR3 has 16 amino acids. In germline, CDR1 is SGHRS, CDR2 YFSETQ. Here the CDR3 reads CASESTGTGGNTEAFF. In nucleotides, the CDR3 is TGCGCCAGCGAATCAACCGGGACAGGGGGGAACACTGAAGCTTTCTTT.

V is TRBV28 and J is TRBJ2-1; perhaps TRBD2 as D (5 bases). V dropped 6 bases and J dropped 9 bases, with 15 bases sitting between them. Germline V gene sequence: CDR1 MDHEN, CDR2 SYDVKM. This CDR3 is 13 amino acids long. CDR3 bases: TGTGCCAGCAGACAATTAGATGGGAGTGAGCAGTTCTTC. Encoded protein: CASRQLDGSEQFF.

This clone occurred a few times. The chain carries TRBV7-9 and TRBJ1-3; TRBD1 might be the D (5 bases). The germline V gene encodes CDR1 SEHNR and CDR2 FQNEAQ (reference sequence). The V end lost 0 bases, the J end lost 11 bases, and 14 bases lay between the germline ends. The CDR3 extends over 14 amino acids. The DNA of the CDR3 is TGTGCCAGCAGCTTAGCGGTAAGCGGGGGAGCCATATATTTT. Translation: CASSLAVSGGAIYF.

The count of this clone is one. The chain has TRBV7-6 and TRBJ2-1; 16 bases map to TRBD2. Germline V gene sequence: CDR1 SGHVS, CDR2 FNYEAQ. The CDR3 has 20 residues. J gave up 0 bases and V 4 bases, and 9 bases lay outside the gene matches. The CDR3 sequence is CASSSSGTSGRARSYNEQFF. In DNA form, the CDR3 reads TGTGCCAGCAGCTCATCCGGGACTAGCGGGAGGGCCCGCTCCTACAATGAGCAGTTCTTC.

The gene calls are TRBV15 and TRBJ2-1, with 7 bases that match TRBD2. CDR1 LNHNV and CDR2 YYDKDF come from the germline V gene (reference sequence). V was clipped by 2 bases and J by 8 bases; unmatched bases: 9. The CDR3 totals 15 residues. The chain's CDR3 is CATSRSGGTTDEQFF. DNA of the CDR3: TGTGCCACCAGCAGATCTGGGGGGACTACAGATGAGCAGTTCTTC.

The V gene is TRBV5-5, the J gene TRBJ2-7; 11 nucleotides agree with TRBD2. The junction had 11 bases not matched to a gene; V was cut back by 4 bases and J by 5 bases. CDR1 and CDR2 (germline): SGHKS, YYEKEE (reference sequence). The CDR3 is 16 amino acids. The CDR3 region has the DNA TGTGCCAGCAGCCAATCCCGACTAGCGGGAATCCACGAGCAGTACTTC. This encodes CASSQSRLAGIHEQYF.

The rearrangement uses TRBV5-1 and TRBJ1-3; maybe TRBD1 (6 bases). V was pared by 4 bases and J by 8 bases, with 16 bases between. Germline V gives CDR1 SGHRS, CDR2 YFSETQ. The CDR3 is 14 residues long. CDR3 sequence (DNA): TGCGCCAGCAGCCAAGGACAGTTGCCGTACACCATATATTTT. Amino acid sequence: CASSQGQLPYTIYF.

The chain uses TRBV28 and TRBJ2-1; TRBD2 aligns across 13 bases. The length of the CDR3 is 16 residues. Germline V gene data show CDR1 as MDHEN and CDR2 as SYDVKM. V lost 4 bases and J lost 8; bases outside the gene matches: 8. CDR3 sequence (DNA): TGTGCCAGCAGTTACCCGACTAGCGGGGGGTTAGATGAGCAGTTCTTC. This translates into CASSYPTSGGLDEQFF.

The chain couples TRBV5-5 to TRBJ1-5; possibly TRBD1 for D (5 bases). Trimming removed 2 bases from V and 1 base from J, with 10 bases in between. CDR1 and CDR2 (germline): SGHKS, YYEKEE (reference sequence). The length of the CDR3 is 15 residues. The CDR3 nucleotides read TGTGCCAGCAGCTTCCGGGACGGGAGCAATCAGCCCCAGCATTTT. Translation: CASSFRDGSNQPQHF.

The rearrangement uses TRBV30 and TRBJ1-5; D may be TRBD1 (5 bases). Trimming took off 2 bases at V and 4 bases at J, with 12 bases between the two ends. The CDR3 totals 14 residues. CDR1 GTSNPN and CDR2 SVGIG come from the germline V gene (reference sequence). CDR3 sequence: CAWSPGTNNQPQHF. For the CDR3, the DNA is TGTGCCTGGAGTCCCGGGACTAATAATCAGCCCCAGCATTTT.

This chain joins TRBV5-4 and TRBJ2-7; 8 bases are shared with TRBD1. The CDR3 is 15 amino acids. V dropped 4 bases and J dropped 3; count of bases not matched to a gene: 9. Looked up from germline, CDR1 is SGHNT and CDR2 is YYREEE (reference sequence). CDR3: CASSLPGQVNYEQYF. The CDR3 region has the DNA TGTGCCAGCAGCCTGCCGGGACAGGTGAACTACGAGCAGTACTTC.

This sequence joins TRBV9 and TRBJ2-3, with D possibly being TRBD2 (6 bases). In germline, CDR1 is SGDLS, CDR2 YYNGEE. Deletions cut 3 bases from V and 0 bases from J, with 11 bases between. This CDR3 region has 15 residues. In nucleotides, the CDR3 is TGTGCCAGCAGCGCATCCGGGACTAGCACAGATACGCAGTATTTT. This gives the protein CASSASGTSTDTQYF.

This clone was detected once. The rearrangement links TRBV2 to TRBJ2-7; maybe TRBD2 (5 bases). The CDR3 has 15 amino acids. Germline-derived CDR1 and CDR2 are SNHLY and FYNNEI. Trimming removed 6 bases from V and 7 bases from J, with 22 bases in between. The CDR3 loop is CASRLPGRGTGEQYF. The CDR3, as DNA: TGTGCCAGCAGACTCCCGGGCCGCGGTACGGGGGAGCAGTACTTC.

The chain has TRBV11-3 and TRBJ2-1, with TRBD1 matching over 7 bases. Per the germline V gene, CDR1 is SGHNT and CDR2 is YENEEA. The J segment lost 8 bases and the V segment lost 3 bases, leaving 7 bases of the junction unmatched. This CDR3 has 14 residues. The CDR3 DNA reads TGTGCCAGCAGCTTGACAGGGCGTATCGATGAGCAGTTCTTC. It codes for CASSLTGRIDEQFF.

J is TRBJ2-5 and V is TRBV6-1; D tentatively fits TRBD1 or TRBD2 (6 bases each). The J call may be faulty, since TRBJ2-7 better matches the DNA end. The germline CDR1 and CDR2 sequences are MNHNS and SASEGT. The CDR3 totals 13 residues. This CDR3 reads CASSGGQNYEQYF. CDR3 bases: TGTGCCAGCAGCGGGGGACAAAACTACGAGCAGTACTTC.

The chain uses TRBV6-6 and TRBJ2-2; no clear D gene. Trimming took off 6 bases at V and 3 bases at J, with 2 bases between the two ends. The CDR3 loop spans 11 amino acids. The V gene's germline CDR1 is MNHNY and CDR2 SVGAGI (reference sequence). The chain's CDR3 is CASRHTGELFF. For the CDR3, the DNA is TGTGCCAGCAGACACACCGGGGAGCTGTTTTTT.

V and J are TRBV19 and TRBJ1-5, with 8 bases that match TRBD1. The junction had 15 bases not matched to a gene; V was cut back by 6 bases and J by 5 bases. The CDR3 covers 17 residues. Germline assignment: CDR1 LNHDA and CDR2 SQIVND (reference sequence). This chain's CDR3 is CASRPWVDRGGYQPQHF. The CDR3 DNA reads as TGTGCCAGTAGGCCTTGGGTCGACAGGGGAGGGTATCAGCCCCAGCATTTT.

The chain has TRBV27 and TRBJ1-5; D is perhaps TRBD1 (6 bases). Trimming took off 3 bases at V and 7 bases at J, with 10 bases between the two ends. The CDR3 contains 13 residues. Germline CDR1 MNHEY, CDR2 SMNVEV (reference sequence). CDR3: CASSLTGGQPQHF. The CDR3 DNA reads TGTGCCAGCAGTTTGACAGGAGGGCAGCCCCAGCATTTT.

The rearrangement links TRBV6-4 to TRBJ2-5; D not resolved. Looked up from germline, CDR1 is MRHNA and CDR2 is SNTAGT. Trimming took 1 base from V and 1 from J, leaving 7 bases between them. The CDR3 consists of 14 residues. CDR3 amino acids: CASSDLDPQETQYF. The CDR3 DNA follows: TGTGCCAGCAGTGACTTGGACCCCCAAGAGACCCAGTACTTC.

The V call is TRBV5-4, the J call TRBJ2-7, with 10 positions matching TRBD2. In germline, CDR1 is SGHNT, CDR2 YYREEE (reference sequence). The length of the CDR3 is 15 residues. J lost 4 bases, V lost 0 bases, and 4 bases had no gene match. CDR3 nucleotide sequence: TGTGCCAGCAGCTTGGGGGCTAGCGGGAGTTACGAGCAGTACTTC. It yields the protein CASSLGASGSYEQYF.